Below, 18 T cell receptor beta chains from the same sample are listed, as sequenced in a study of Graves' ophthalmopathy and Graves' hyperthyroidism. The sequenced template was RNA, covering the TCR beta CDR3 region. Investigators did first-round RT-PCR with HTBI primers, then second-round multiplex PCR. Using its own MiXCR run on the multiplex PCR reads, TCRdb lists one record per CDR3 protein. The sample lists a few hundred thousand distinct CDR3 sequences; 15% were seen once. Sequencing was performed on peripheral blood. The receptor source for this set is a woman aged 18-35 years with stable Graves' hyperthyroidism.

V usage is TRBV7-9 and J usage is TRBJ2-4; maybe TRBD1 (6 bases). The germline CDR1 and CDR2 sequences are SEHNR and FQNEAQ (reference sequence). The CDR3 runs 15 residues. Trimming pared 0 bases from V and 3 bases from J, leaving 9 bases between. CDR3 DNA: TGTGCCAGCAGCTTAGCCGGGACACTCAAAAACATTCAGTACTTC. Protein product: CASSLAGTLKNIQYF. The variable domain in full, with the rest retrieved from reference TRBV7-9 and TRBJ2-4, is DTGVSQNPRHKITKRGQNVTFRCDPISEHNRLYWYRQTLGQGPEFLTYFQNEAQLEKSRLLSDRFSAERPKGSFSTLEIQRTEQGDSAMYLCASSLAGTLKNIQYFGAGTRLSVL.

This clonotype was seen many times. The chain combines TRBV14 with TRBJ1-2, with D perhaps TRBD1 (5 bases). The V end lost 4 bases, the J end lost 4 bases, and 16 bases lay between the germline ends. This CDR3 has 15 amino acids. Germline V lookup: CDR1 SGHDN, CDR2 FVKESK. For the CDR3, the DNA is TGTGCCAGCAGCCCGACCGGGACTCTACTCTATGGCTACACCTTC. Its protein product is CASSPTGTLLYGYTF.

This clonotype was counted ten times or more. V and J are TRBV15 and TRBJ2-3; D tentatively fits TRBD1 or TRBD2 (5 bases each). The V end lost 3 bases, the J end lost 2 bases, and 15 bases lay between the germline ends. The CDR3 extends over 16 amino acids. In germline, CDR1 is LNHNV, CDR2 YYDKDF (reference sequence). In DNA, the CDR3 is TGTGCCACCAGCAGGGAGCCGGGACCAACCACAGATACGCAGTATTTT. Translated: CATSREPGPTTDTQYF.

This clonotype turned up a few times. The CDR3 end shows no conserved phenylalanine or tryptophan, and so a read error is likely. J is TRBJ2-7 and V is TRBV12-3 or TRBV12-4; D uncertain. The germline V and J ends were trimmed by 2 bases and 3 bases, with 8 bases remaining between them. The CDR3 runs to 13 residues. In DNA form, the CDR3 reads TGTGCCAGCAGTTTACAGGAACACTACGAGCAGTACCTC. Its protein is CASSLQEHYEQYL.

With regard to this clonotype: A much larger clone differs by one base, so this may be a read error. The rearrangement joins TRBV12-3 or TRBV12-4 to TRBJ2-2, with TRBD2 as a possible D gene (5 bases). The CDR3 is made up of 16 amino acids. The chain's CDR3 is CASSFRRRLNTGELCF. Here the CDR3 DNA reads TGTGCCAGCAGTTTTCGACGGCGATTGAACACCGGGGAGCTGTGTTTT.

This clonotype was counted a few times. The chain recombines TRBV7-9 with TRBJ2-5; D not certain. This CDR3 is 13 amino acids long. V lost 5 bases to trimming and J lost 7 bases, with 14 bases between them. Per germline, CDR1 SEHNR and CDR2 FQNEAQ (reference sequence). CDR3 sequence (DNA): TGTGCCAGCAGCAACAGTGGAGCAGGGACCCAGTACTTC. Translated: CASSNSGAGTQYF. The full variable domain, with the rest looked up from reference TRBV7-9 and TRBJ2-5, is DTGVSQNPRHKITKRGQNVTFRCDPISEHNRLYWYRQTLGQGPEFLTYFQNEAQLEKSRLLSDRFSAERPKGSFSTLEIQRTEQGDSAMYLCASSNSGAGTQYFGPGTRLLVL.

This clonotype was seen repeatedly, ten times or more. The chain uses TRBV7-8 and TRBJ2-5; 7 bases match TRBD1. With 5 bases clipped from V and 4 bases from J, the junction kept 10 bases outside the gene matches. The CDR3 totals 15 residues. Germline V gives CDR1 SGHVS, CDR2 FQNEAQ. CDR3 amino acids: CASSPRQGGLETQYF. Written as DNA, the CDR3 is TGTGCCAGCAGCCCACGACAGGGCGGGCTAGAGACCCAGTACTTC.

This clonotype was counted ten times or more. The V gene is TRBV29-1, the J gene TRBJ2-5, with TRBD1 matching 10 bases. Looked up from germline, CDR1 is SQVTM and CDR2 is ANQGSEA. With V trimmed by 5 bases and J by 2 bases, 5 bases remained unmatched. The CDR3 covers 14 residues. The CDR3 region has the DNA TGCAGCGTTTCGGGACAGGGGAGGCAAGAGACCCAGTACTTC. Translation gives CSVSGQGRQETQYF.

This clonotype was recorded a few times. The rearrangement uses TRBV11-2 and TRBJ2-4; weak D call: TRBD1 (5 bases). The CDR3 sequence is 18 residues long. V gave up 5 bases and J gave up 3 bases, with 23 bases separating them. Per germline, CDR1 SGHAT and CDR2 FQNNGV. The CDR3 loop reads CASSDIKGQGRGKNIQYF. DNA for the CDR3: TGTGCCAGCAGCGATATTAAGGGTCAGGGTAGGGGCAAAAACATTCAGTACTTC.

Here the CDR3 DNA reads TGTGCCAGCAGAAACCTGCCGGGGAACTACACCTTC. The encoded protein is CASRNLPGNYTF. The J gene is TRBJ1-2, the V gene TRBV6-2 or TRBV6-3, with no clear D. Trimming stripped 6 bases from V and 10 bases from J, with 15 bases between. The CDR3 spans 12 residues. The germline V gene encodes CDR1 MNHEY and CDR2 SVGEGT.

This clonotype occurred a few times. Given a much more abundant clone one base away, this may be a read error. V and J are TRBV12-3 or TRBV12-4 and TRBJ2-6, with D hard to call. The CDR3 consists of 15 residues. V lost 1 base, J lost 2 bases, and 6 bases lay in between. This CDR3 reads CASSLDGTGANVLTF. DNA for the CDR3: TGTGCCAGCAGTTTAGATGGGACTGGGGCCAACGTCCTGACTTTC.

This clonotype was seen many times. The CDR3 is CASSLGVQTNYGYTF. The CDR3 DNA is TGTGCCAGCAGCTTAGGCGTCCAGACTAACTATGGCTACACCTTC. V is TRBV7-2 and J is TRBJ1-2, with no clear D. Trimming took 1 base from V and 0 from J, leaving 9 bases between them. The CDR3 extends over 15 amino acids. CDR1 is SGHTA, CDR2 FQGNSA, per germline. Variable domain in full (rest from reference TRBV7-2 and TRBJ1-2): GAGVSQSPSNKVTEKGKDVELRCDPISGHTALYWYRQSLGQGLEFLIYFQGNSAPDKSGLPSDRFSAERTGGSVSTLTIQRTQQEDSAVYLCASSLGVQTNYGYTFGSGTRLTVV.

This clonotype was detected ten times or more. CDR3 in DNA: TGTGCCAGCAGTTCCCACACCTGGACAGTGGGGACCGGAAACACCATATATTTT. Translating gives CASSSHTWTVGTGNTIYF. This chain uses TRBV28 with TRBJ1-3; a weak D match, TRBD1 (6 bases). The ends were cut back, 4 bases at V and 4 bases at J, with 23 bases in the middle. CDR3 size: 18 residues. Per germline, CDR1 MDHEN and CDR2 SYDVKM.

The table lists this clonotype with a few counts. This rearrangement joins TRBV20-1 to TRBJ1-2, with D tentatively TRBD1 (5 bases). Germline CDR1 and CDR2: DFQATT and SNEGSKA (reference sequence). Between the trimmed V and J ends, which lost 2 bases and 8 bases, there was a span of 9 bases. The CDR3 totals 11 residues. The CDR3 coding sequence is TGCAGTGCTAGAAGTAGGGGAGGCTACACCTTC. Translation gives CSARSRGGYTF.

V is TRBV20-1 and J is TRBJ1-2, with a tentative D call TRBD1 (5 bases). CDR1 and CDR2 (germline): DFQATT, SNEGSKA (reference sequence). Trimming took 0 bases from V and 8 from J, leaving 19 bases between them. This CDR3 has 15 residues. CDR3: CSARDLGSPEGGYTF. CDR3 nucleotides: TGCAGTGCTAGAGATCTGGGCAGCCCGGAGGGGGGCTACACCTTC.

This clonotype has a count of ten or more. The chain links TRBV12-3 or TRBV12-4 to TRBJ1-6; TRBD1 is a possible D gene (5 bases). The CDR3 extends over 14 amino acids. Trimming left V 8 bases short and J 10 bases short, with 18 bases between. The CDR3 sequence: CASRRGALGSPLHF. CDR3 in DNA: TGTGCCAGCCGCCGCGGGGCTCTAGGGTCACCCCTCCACTTT.

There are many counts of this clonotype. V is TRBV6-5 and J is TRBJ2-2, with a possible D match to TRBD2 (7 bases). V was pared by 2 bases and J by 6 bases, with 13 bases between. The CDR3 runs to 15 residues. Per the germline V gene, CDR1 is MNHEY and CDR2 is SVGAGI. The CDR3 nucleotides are TGTGCCAGCAGTTACGAGGGGGGGCGGTCCGGGGAGCTGTTTTTT. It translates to CASSYEGGRSGELFF.

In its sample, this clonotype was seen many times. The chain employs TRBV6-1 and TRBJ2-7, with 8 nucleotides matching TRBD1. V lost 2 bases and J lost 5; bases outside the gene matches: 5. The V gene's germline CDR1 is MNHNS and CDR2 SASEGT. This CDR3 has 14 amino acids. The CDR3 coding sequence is TGTGCCAGCAGTGAAAGGACAGGGCTGCACGAGCAGTACTTC. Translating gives CASSERTGLHEQYF.